The rows below give T cell receptor beta chains drawn from one sample of a study of T cell repertoires in cytomegalovirus infection. TCRdb itself ran the reads through MiXCR, one entry per CDR3 protein. The profile shows approximately 1,000,000 distinct CDR3 sequences, around 30% of them singletons. Antigens of these TCRs are unknown. The sequencing used cultured CD8+ T cells from PBMCs, collected from culture after CMV antigen stimulation. Receptors originate from a human donor in good health (CMV status not recorded). Some clones in this sample may be carry-over from other donors' samples. The CDR3 runs from the conserved cysteine through the conserved F or W. The order of the fields is V gene, D gene, J gene, clone size, CDR3 protein, CDR3 DNA. A D gene is named only where the DNA matches it firmly. Expanded clones are given a class, and other clones once, few, many or no size at all.

TRBV20-1	TRBD2	TRBJ2-1	few	CSARKLAGESSYNEQFF	TGCAGTGCTAGAAAACTAGCGGGGGAGAGCTCCTACAATGAGCAGTTCTTC
TRBV6-2/TRBV6-3	.	TRBJ2-5	few	CASSYLVITETQYF	TGTGCCAGCAGTTACTTGGTGATAACGGAGACCCAGTACTTC
TRBV6-5	TRBD1	TRBJ1-2	many	CASSYSKYGTGDGYTF	TGTGCCAGCAGTTACTCGAAGTACGGGACAGGGGATGGCTACACCTTC
TRBV29-1	.	TRBJ1-1	.	CSVEGRQGPFF	TGCAGCGTTGAAGGTAGGCAGGGACCTTTCTTT
TRBV10-3	.	TRBJ2-7	.	CAISDPPNNTYEQYF	TGTGCCATCAGTGACCCCCCCAATAACACCTACGAGCAGTACTTC
TRBV29-1	.	TRBJ2-7	few	CSVQGTYEQYF	TGCAGCGTTCAGGGAACCTACGAGCAGTACTTC
TRBV19	TRBD1	TRBJ1-1	few	CASSWTGRLNTEAFF	TGTGCCAGTAGTTGGACAGGGCGTCTGAACACTGAAGCTTTCTTT
TRBV7-8	.	TRBJ1-1	many	CASSFPAGYTEAFF	TGTGCCAGCAGCTTCCCCGCGGGGTACACTGAAGCTTTCTTT
TRBV19	.	TRBJ2-2	few	CASSIYPAPGPNTGELFF	TGTGCCAGTAGTATATACCCCGCTCCAGGCCCGAACACCGGGGAGCTGTTTTTT
TRBV6-5	.	TRBJ1-3	few	CASIKASGNTIYF	TGTGCCAGCATTAAAGCCTCTGGAAACACCATATATTTT
TRBV19	TRBD1	TRBJ1-2	.	CASMPGQGPYGYTF	TGTGCCAGTATGCCGGGACAGGGACCGTATGGCTACACCTTC
TRBV5-3	TRBD2	TRBJ2-3	few	CARSIGTSDGIDTQYF	TGTGCCAGAAGCATCGGGACTAGCGACGGTATAGATACGCAGTATTTT
TRBV11-2	TRBD2	TRBJ2-3	.	CASSLRRGGDTDTQYF	TGTGCCAGCAGCTTGAGGCGGGGGGGAGACACAGATACGCAGTATTTT